This TCR beta chain is drawn from a study of T cells after yellow fever vaccination. Study-level points and caveats: The study re-detected most primary-vaccination clones after the booster (96% CD4, around 89% CD8). The secondary response showed a weaker magnitude and a faster peak, day 5 versus 15.

The CDR3 runs to 15 residues. Trimming removed 2 bases at V and 3 bases at J, with 12 bases between. Remarks on this clonotype: Its antigen remains unidentified.

TCRdb independently ran MiXCR on the 5' RACE reads; one entry per CDR3 protein. The top ten hold about an eighth of the sample, which has hundreds of thousands of distinct CDR3 sequences, 13% seen once. The chain combines TRBV5-3 with TRBJ2-1; D may be TRBD1 (6 bases). TRBV5-3 falls under the ORF class, with uncertain function. The sequence was obtained from a man aged 25-45 years who received the YFV17D yellow fever vaccine. The sample was PBMCs, taken on the day of the yellow fever booster vaccination. The CDR3 DNA reads as TGTGCCAGAAGCTTCCAGGGGAGAAACTACAATGAGCAGTTCTTC. Residues: CARSFQGRNYNEQFF.